Below are 17 T cell receptor beta chains sequenced from a single sample in a study of cytomegalovirus exposure and HLA in healthy donors. It was with 60 Vbeta and 13 Jbeta primers that the PCR ran. Measured with immunoSEQ multiplex PCR; TCRdb has only the in-frame clones, and not every one. The repertoire holds about 150,000 clones, with roughly 88% as singletons. The sample consisted of PBMCs. The receptors derive from a woman between 35 and 50 years old in good health and CMV-seronegative.

A single count supports this clone. This chain links TRBV2 with TRBJ1-5, with D possibly being TRBD1 (6 bases). CDR3 length equals 17 residues. The germline CDR1 and CDR2 sequences are SNHLY and FYNNEI. Trimming removed 6 bases at V and 2 bases at J, with 20 bases between. The CDR3 coding sequence is TGTGCCAGCAGGACCTCTAGGGGGGGCAGCGGCAATCAGCCCCAGCATTTT. This sequence encodes CASRTSRGGSGNQPQHF.

This chain links TRBV18 with TRBJ2-3; 12 bases match TRBD2. The germline gives CDR1 KGHSH, CDR2 LQKENI. V was pared by 3 bases and J by 4 bases, with 5 bases of the junction left unmatched. This CDR3 spans 16 amino acids. CDR3 region: CASSPLASGRADTQYF. The CDR3 DNA is TGTGCCAGCTCACCCCTGGCTAGCGGGAGGGCAGATACGCAGTATTTT.

The chain joins TRBV28 to TRBJ2-2; D is perhaps TRBD2 (5 bases). Germline values: CDR1 MDHEN, CDR2 SYDVKM. Trimming stripped 2 bases from V and 7 bases from J, with 11 bases between. The CDR3 totals 14 residues. CDR3 sequence: CASSLAGSGGELFF. The CDR3, as DNA: TGTGCCAGCAGTTTAGCGGGTAGTGGCGGGGAGCTGTTTTTT.

This clone has a single count. V and J are TRBV7-2 and TRBJ2-3; TRBD2 agrees at 8 bases. V lost 1 base and J lost 5; bases outside the gene matches: 5. The germline V gene encodes CDR1 SGHTA and CDR2 FQGNSA. The CDR3 covers 15 residues. The CDR3 region is CASSLGGTSGDTQYF. CDR3 DNA sequence: TGTGCCAGCAGCTTAGGAGGGACTAGTGGAGATACGCAGTATTTT.

The chain couples TRBV5-5 to TRBJ1-4, with a possible D match to TRBD1 (6 bases). The germline V and J ends were trimmed by 4 bases and 8 bases, with 21 bases remaining between them. The CDR3 spans 16 residues. Germline V lookup: CDR1 SGHKS, CDR2 YYEKEE (reference sequence). The DNA for the CDR3 is TGTGCCAGCAGCCGTCCGGGGGGGCGGAGTGGGGAAAAACTGTTTTTT. Its translation is CASSRPGGRSGEKLFF.

This clone was seen just once. At one end, the junction sequence differs from germline, possibly due to a read error. This chain connects TRBV7-9 to TRBJ2-1, with D tentatively TRBD2 (5 bases). CDR3 length: 14 amino acids. Looked up from germline, CDR1 is SEHNR and CDR2 is FQNEAQ (reference sequence). CDR3 in amino acids: CSSSRGWEKDEQFF. The CDR3 DNA reads TGTTCCAGCAGCCGAGGGTGGGAGAAGGATGAGCAGTTCTTC.

The chain links TRBV7-5 to TRBJ2-7; the DNA was not compared with TRBD1, the D call given in the table. TRBV7-5 counts as a pseudogene. The CDR3 runs to 20 residues. CDR3 loop: CVRSFPDDRAPSTPTYEQYF. The CDR3 nucleotides are TGTGTCAGAAGCTTCCCAGACGACAGGGCCCCATCTACCCCGACCTACGAGCAGTACTTC.

This rearrangement joins TRBV6-6 to TRBJ2-7; tentative D call: TRBD1 (5 bases). From germline, CDR1 is MNHNY and CDR2 SVGAGI (reference sequence). The CDR3 contains 13 residues. V gave up 6 bases and J gave up 3 bases, with 12 bases separating them. The CDR3 bases are TGTGCCAGCAGGCCGCTGGGGCGCTACGAGCAGTACTTC. It translates to CASRPLGRYEQYF.

The chain combines TRBV4-1 with TRBJ2-5; 10 positions match TRBD1. The CDR3 is 16 residues long. The V and J ends lost 1 base and 5 bases, in that order; junction bases with no gene match: 7. Germline V gene sequence: CDR1 MGHRA, CDR2 YSYEKL. CDR3 sequence (DNA): TGCGCCAGCAGCCAAGGGGGTGGGACAGGGGATGAGACCCAGTACTTC. This sequence encodes CASSQGGGTGDETQYF.

CDR3 sequence (DNA): TGTGCCAGCAGCTTAAGCCATGCCGAGCAGTACTTC. This encodes CASSLSHAEQYF. V and J are TRBV7-2 and TRBJ2-7, with D hard to call. CDR1 and CDR2 from the germline V gene are SGHTA and FQGNSA. The length of the CDR3 is 12 residues. V lost 2 bases and J lost 6, with 8 bases in between.

The V gene is TRBV6-1, the J gene TRBJ1-1, with TRBD1 as a possible D gene (6 bases). The CDR3 contains 14 residues. The V gene lost 6 bases and the J gene lost 2 bases, with 13 bases spanning the gap. Looked up from germline, CDR1 is MNHNS and CDR2 is SASEGT. CDR3 in DNA: TGTGCCAGCAGGGATACAGGGACAAACACTGAAGCTTTCTTT. Its protein is CASRDTGTNTEAFF.

J is TRBJ2-1 and V is TRBV7-9; D call uncertain. The germline V gene encodes CDR1 SEHNR and CDR2 FQNEAQ (reference sequence). CDR3 length equals 13 residues. V was pared by 2 bases and J by 7 bases, with 9 bases between. The CDR3 DNA sequence: TGTGCCAGCAGCTTAAGCTCAGGAAATGAGCAGTTCTTC. Translated, it gives CASSLSSGNEQFF.

The chain combines TRBV11-2 with TRBJ2-1, with 9 bases matching TRBD2. CDR3 length: 15 amino acids. Trimming at V came to 4 bases and at J to 4 bases, leaving 5 bases not matched to a gene. Germline assignment: CDR1 SGHAT and CDR2 FQNNGV. CDR3 in DNA: TGTGCCAGCAGCTACCTAGCGGGACTTTACAATGAGCAGTTCTTC. This codes for CASSYLAGLYNEQFF.

Written as DNA, the CDR3 is TGTGCCAGCAGCTTCACTAGCGGAGAGACCCAGTACTTC. Translating gives CASSFTSGETQYF. The rearrangement joins TRBV7-3 to TRBJ2-5, with 8 nucleotides matching TRBD2. This CDR3 contains 13 residues. V dropped 3 bases and J dropped 4; count of bases not matched to a gene: 1. The germline CDR1 and CDR2 sequences are SGHTA and FQGTGA.

The chain uses TRBV7-9 and TRBJ2-5; TRBD1 aligns across 8 bases. CDR3 length equals 13 residues. Trimming at V came to 4 bases and at J to 4 bases, leaving 2 bases not matched to a gene. Germline CDR1 reads SEHNR; CDR2 reads FQNEAQ (reference sequence). The CDR3 DNA reads TGTGCCAGCAGCTACGGACAGGGAGAGACCCAGTACTTC. Translation: CASSYGQGETQYF.

This clone was detected only once. V is TRBV27 and J is TRBJ2-7; D unresolved. CDR1 and CDR2 from the germline V gene are MNHEY and SMNVEV (reference sequence). Trimming removed 1 base from V and 0 bases from J, with 7 bases in between. This CDR3 spans 14 amino acids. CDR3 amino acids: CASSLYYGSYEQYF. Written as DNA, the CDR3 is TGTGCCAGCAGTTTATATTACGGCTCCTACGAGCAGTACTTC.

The chain carries TRBV5-1 and TRBJ1-2; 9 bases line up with TRBD1. Per the germline V gene, CDR1 is SGHRS and CDR2 is YFSETQ. This CDR3 has 14 amino acids. V dropped 4 bases and J dropped 7; count of bases not matched to a gene: 8. The CDR3 spells CASSEGDREPGYTF. The CDR3 DNA is TGCGCCAGCAGCGAGGGGGACAGGGAACCTGGCTACACCTTC.